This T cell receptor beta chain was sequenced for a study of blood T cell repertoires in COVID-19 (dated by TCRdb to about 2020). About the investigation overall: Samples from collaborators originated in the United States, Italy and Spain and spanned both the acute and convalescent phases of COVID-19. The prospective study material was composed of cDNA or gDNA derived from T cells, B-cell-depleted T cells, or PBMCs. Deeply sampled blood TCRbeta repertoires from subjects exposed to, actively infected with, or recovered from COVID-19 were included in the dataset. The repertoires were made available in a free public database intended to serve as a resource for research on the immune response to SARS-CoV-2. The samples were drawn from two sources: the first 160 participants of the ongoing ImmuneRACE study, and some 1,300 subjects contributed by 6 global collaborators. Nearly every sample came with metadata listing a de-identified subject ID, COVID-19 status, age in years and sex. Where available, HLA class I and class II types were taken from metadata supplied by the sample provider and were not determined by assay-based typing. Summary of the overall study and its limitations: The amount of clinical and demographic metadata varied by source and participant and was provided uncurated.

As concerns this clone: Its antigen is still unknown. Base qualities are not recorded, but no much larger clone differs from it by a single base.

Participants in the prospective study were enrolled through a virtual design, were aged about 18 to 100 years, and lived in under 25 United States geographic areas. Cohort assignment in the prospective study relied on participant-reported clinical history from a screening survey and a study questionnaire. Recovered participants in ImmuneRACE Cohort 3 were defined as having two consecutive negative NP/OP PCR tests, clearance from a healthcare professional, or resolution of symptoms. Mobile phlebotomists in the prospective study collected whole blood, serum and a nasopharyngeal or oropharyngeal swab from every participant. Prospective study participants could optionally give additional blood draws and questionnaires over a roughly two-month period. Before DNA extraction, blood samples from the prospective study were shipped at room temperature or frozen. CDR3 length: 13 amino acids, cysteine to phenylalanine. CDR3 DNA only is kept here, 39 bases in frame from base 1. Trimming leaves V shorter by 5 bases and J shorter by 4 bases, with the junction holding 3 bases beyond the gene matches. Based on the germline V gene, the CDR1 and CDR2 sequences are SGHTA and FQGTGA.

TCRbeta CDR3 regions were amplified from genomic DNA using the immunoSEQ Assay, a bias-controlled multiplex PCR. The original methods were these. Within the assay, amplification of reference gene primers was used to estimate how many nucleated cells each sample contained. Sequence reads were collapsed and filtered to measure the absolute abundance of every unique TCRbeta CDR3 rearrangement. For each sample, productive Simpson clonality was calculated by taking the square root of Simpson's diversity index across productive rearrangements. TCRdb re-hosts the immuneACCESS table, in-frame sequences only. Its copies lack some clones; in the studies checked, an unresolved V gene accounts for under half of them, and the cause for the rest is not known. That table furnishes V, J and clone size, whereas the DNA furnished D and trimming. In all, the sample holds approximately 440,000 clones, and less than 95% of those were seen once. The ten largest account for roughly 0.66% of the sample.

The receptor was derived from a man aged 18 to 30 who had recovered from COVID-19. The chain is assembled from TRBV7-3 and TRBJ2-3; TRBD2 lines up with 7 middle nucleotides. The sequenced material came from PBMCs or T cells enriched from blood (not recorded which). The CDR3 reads CASSTSVADTQYF. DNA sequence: TGTGCCAGCAGCACTAGCGTCGCAGATACGCAGTATTTT.